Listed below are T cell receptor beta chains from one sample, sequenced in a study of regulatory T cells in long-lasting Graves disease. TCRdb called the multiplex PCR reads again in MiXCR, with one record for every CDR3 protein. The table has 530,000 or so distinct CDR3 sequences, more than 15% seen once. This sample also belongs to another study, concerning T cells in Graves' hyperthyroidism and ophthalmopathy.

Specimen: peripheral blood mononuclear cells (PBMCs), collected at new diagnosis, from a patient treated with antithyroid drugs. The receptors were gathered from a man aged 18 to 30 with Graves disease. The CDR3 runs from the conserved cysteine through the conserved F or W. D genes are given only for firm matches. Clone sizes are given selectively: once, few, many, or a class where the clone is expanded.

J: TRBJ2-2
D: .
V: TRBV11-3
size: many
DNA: TGTGCCAGCAGCTTCCCAACCTCCGGAGGCACCGGGGAGCTGTTTTTT
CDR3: CASSFPTSGGTGELFF

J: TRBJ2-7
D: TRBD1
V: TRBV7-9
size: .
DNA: TGTGTCAGCAGCCCTCGAGTAGACAGGGATCCCTACGAGCAGTACTTC
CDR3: CVSSPRVDRDPYEQYF

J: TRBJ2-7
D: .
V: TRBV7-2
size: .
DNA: TGTGCCAGCAGCTTAAAGGGAGGGGGCGAGCAGTACTTC
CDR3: CASSLKGGGEQYF

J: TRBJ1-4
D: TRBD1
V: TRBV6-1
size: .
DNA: TGTGCCAGCAGTGCCCGACAGGGCTTAAATGAAAAACTGTTTTTT
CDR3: CASSARQGLNEKLFF

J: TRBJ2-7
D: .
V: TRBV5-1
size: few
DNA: TGCGCCAGCAACCGGGACTCAACCTACGAGCAGTACTTC
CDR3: CASNRDSTYEQYF

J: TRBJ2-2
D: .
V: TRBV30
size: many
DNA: TGTGCCTGGAGTGTAGTGGGTGCCGGGGAGCTGTTTTTT
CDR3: CAWSVVGAGELFF

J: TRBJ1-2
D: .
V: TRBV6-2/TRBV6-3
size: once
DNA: TGTGCCAGCAGCAGGAGGGGGGACCTACTTAACTATGGCTACACCTTC
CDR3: CASSRRGDLLNYGYTF

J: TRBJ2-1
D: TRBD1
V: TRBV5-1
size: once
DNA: TGCGCCAGCACTCCGGTGGGACAGGGGTTCAATGAGCAGTTCTTC
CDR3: CASTPVGQGFNEQFF

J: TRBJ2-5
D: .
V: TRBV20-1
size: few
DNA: TGCAGTGTCATCCCGTGGGGGGTTGGGCAAGAGACCCAGTACTTC
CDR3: CSVIPWGVGQETQYF

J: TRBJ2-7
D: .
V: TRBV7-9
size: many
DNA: TGTGCCAGCAGCGATAGCGGCGAACCTAGCACATACTACGAGCAGTACTTC
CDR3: CASSDSGEPSTYYEQYF

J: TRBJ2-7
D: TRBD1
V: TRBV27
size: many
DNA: TGTGCCAGCAGTCCCCAGGGGGCCCACGAGCAGTACTTC
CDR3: CASSPQGAHEQYF

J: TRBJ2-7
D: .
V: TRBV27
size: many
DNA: TGTGCCAGCAGTCCTTTGACAGGTTCCTACGAGCAGTACTTC
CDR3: CASSPLTGSYEQYF

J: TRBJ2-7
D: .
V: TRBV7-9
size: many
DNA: TGTGCCAGCAGCACGGACTTTTACGAGCAGTACTTC
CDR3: CASSTDFYEQYF

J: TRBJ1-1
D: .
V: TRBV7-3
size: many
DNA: TGTGCCAGCAGCTTAACGGATAGGGGAACTGAAGCTTTCTTT
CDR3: CASSLTDRGTEAFF

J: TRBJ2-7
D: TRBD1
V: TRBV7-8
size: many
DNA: TGTGCCAGCAGCACAGGGGAAGGTAACTCCTACGAGCAGTACTTC
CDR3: CASSTGEGNSYEQYF

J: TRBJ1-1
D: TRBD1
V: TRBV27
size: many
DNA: TGTGCCAGCAGTTTACAACAGGGGGCGCAAGGCACTGAAGCTTTCTTT
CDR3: CASSLQQGAQGTEAFF

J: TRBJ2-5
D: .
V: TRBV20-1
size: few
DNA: TGCAGTGCTAGAGAGGCCTGGGCGCCAGAACAAGAGACCCAGTACTTC
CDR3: CSAREAWAPEQETQYF

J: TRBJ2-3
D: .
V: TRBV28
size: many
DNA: TGTGCCAGCAGTTTCGTGGTAGCGGGCACAGATACGCAGTATTTT
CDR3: CASSFVVAGTDTQYF

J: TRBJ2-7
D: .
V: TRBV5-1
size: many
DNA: TGCGCCAGCAGCTTGTTACCCGACAGCTACGAGCAGTACTTC
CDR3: CASSLLPDSYEQYF

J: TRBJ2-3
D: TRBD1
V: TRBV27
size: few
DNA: TGTGCCAGCAGTTCGACCGGGACAGGCACAGATACGCAGTATTTT
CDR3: CASSSTGTGTDTQYF

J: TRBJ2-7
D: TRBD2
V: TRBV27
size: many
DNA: TGTGCCAGCAGTTTAACGCCGGGACTAGCGGGAGACGAGCAGTACTTC
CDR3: CASSLTPGLAGDEQYF

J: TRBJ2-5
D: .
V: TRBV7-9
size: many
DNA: TGTGCCAGCAGCTCCCCCTGGGAGGTCCAAGAGACCCAGTACTTC
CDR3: CASSSPWEVQETQYF

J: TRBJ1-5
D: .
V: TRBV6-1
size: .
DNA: TGTGCCAGCAGGGTGGGGGCTGAGGATCAGCCCCAGCATTTT
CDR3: CASRVGAEDQPQHF

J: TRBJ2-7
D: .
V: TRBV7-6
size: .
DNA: TGTGCCAGCAGCTACGGGACTCGTAGCTCCTACGAGCAGTACTTC
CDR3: CASSYGTRSSYEQYF

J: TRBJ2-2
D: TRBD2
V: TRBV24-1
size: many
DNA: TGTGCCACCGGCCAAGCGGGACTAGCGGGGAACACCGGGGAGCTGTTTTTT
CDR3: CATGQAGLAGNTGELFF

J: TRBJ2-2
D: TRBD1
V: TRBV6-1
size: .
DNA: TGTGCCAGCAGCTCGCAGGGGGCCGTCGGGGAGCTGTTTTTT
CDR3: CASSSQGAVGELFF

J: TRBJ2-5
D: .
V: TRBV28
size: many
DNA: TGTGCCGGCCTCCGGCGACAGAATGCTCTGTTAAACTGTGTTTCGTACCAAGAGACCCAGTACTTC
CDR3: CAGLRRQNALLNCVSYQETQYF

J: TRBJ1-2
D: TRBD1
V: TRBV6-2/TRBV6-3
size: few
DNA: TGTGCCAGCAGAGACGGGACAGCGGATGGCTACACCTTC
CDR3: CASRDGTADGYTF

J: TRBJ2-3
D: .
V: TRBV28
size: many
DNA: TGTGCCAGCAGTTTAAGTAGCGGAAGCGTAGATACGCAGTATTTT
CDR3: CASSLSSGSVDTQYF

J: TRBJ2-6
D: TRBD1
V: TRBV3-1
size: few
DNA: TGTGCCAGCAGCCAAGACCGGACAGGGACGATTTATCTGGGGACCAACGTCCTGACTTTC
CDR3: CASSQDRTGTIYLGTNVLTF

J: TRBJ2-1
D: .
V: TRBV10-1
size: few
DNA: TGCGCCAGCAGCGAAGTTGGTCTGCGACTATACTCCTACAATGAGCAGTTCTTC
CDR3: CASSEVGLRLYSYNEQFF

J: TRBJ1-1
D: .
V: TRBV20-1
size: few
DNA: TGCAGTGCTAGTAAAGGGGGAGGTGGCACTGAAGCTTTCTTT
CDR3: CSASKGGGGTEAFF

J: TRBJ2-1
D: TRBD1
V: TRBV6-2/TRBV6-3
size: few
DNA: TGTGCCAGCAGTTTCTACAGGGGGCTGTCCTACAATGAGCAGTTCTTC
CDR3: CASSFYRGLSYNEQFF

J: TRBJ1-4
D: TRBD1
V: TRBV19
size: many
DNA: TGTGCCAGCAGGGGACAGGCGAATGAAAAACTGTTTTTT
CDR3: CASRGQANEKLFF

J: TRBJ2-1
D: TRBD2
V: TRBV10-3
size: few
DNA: TGTGCCATGGATAGCGGGATCGACAATGAGCAGTTCTTC
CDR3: CAMDSGIDNEQFF

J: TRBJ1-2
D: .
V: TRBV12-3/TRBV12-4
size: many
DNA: TGTGCCAGCAGTCCTCGGTCAGGGTATGGCTACACCTTC
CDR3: CASSPRSGYGYTF